The rows below give T cell receptor beta chains drawn from one sample of a study of metastatic and nonmetastatic thyroid tumors. MiXCR was used by TCRdb to re-call the PCR reads. This table holds some 19,000 clones, 25% found once. The source material was blood. The source of these receptors is a male donor with papillary thyroid cancer or a benign thyroid nodule (not recorded which). Some clones in this sample may be carry-over from other donors' samples. CDR3s leave out the opening cysteine and the closing phenylalanine or tryptophan.

v_call: TRBV5-4; j_call: TRBJ1-6; cdr3_aa: ASSGVDSRTPLH
v_call: TRBV19; j_call: TRBJ1-6; cdr3_aa: ASGTGNSPLH
v_call: TRBV27; j_call: TRBJ2-5; cdr3_aa: ASSRLASGVETHY
v_call: TRBV30; j_call: TRBJ2-5; cdr3_aa: AWSRPIIQETQY
v_call: TRBV11-3; j_call: TRBJ2-1; cdr3_aa: ASSLEPEQF
v_call: TRBV20-1; j_call: TRBJ2-7; cdr3_aa: SAREGYSYEQY
v_call: TRBV2; j_call: TRBJ1-5; cdr3_aa: ASTPSRGSNQPQH
v_call: TRBV6-1; j_call: TRBJ2-1; cdr3_aa: ASSEAGGAYNEQF
v_call: TRBV3-1; j_call: TRBJ1-2; cdr3_aa: ASSRQRANYGYT
v_call: TRBV2; j_call: TRBJ2-2; cdr3_aa: ASTGFTVGELF
v_call: TRBV12-3/TRBV12-4; j_call: TRBJ1-1; cdr3_aa: ASSLRFLANTEAF
v_call: TRBV5-1; j_call: TRBJ2-3; cdr3_aa: ATSIGTGTDTQY
v_call: TRBV19; j_call: TRBJ2-6; cdr3_aa: ASSWGSSGANVLT
v_call: TRBV11-2; j_call: TRBJ1-3; cdr3_aa: ASSLEYGGRGNTTY
v_call: TRBV5-6; j_call: TRBJ1-2; cdr3_aa: ASSEGQAPRYT